This TCR beta chain is from a study of PD-L1 blockade in urothelial cancer. Study at large: Most patients, about 85% of the roughly 30, were males with bladder-origin cancer.

Time point here: pretreatment peripheral blood. The V and J ends lost 7 bases and 3 bases, in that order; junction bases with no gene match: 5. Germline V gene lookup returns CDR1 WNHNN and CDR2 SYGVQD (reference sequence). CDR3 length: 15 amino acids. Data came from immunoSEQ multiplex PCR; TCRdb stores just in-frame clones and leaves some out. This sample yields 70,000 to 100,000 clones, of which 84% are seen a single time; roughly 2% belongs to the top ten. The specimen was PBMCs, collected around atezolizumab (anti-PD-L1) treatment. The clonotype originates from a man aged 55 to 70 with urothelial cancer. The chain recombines TRBV10-1 with TRBJ2-3, with 12 positions matching TRBD2. CDR3 amino acids: CASTSGTSGTDTQYF. CDR3 DNA: TGCGCCAGCACTTCAGGGACTAGCGGGACAGATACGCAGTATTTT.